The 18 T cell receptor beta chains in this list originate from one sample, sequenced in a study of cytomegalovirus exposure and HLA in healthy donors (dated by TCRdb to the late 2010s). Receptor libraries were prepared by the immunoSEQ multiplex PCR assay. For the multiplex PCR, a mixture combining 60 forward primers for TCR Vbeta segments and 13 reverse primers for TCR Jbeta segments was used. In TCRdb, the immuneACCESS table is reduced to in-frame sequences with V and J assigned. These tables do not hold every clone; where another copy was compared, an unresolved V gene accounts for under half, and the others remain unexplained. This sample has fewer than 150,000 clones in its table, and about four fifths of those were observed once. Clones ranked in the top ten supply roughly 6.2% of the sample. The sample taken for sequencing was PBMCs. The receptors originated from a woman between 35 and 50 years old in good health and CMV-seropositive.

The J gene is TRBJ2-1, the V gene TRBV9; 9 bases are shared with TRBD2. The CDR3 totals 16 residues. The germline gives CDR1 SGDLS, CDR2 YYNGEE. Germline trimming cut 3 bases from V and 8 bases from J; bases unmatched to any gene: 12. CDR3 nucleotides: TGTGCCAGCAGCGGTAGCGGGAGTGGGGCCATTTATGAGCAGTTCTTC. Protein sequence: CASSGSGSGAIYEQFF.

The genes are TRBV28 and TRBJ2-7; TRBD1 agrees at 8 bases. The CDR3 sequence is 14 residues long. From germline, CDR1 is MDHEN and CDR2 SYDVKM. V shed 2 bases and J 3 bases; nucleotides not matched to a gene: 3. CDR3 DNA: TGTGCCAGCAGTTTAACAGACAGGGGCTACGAGCAGTACTTC. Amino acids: CASSLTDRGYEQYF.

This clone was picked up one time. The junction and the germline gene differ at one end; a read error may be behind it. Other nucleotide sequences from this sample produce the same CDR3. The CDR3 region is CASSAAGRGEKLFF. Written as DNA, the CDR3 is TGCGCTAGCAGCGCGGCCGGGCGGGGTGAAAAACTGTTTTTT. The V call is TRBV5-1, the J call TRBJ1-4; D is unclear. The CDR3 covers 14 residues. CDR1 is SGHRS, CDR2 YFSETQ, per germline.

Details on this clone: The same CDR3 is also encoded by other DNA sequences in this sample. As DNA, the CDR3 is TGTGCCAGCAGCCCCGGACTAGCGGGAGGGTATCACACCGGGGAGCTGTTTTTT. Translating gives CASSPGLAGGYHTGELFF. This chain links TRBV11-3 with TRBJ2-2; 15 bases map to TRBD2. J gave up 3 bases and V 5 bases, and 7 bases lay outside the gene matches. The germline CDR1 and CDR2 sequences are SGHNT and YENEEA. This CDR3 region has 18 residues.

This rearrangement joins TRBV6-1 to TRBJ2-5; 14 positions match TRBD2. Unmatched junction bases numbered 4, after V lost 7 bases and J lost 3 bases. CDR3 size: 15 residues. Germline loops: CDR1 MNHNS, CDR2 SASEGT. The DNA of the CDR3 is TGTGCCAGCATACCGGGACTAGCGGGGGAAGAGACCCAGTACTTC. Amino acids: CASIPGLAGEETQYF.

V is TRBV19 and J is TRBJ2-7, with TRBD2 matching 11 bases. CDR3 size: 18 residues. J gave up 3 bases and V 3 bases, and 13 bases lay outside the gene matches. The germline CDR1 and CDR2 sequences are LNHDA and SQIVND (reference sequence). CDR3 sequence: CASSISPRTSGSNYEQYF. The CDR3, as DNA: TGTGCCAGTAGTATTAGTCCCCGGACTAGCGGGTCGAACTACGAGCAGTACTTC.

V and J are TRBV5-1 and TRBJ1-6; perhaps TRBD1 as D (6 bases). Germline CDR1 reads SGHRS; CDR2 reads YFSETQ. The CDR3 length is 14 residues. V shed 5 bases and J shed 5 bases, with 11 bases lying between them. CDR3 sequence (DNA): TGCGCCAGCAGTTGGGGGCCCGATAATTCACCCCTCCACTTT. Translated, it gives CASSWGPDNSPLHF.

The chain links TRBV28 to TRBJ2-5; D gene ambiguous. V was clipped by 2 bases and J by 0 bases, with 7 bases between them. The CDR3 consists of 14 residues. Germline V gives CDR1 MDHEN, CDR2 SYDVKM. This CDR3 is CASSLTRYQETQYF. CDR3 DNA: TGTGCCAGCAGTTTAACCCGGTACCAAGAGACCCAGTACTTC.

The CDR3 DNA sequence: TGCGCCAGCAGCCGGGGACAGGGGGGTAGCGAGCAGTACTTC. It codes for CASSRGQGGSEQYF. The chain has TRBV4-1 and TRBJ2-7; 11 nucleotides align to TRBD1. V gave up 4 bases and J gave up 6 bases; unmatched junction bases: 5. CDR3 length: 14 amino acids. CDR1 is MGHRA and CDR2 is YSYEKL in the germline V gene.

For the CDR3, the DNA is TGTGCCAGCAGCGGGGCGGGTTCCTACGAGCAGTACTTC. Translated, it gives CASSGAGSYEQYF. The chain combines TRBV9 with TRBJ2-7; weak D call: TRBD2 (5 bases). The V gene's germline CDR1 is SGDLS and CDR2 YYNGEE. The V and J ends lost 3 bases and 1 base respectively, with 8 bases between them. The CDR3 is made up of 13 amino acids.

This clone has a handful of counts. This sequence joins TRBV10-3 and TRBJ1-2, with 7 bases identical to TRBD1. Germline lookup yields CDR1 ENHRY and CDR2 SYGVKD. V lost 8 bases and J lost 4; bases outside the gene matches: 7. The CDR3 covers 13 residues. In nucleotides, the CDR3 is TGTGCCATCTCTGGACAGGTCGGCTATGGCTACACCTTC. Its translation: CAISGQVGYGYTF.

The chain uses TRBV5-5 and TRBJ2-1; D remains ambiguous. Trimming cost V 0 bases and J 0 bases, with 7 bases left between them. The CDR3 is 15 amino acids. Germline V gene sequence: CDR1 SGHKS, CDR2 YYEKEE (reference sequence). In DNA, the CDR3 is TGTGCCAGCAGCTTGGGGCCCAGCTCCTACAATGAGCAGTTCTTC. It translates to CASSLGPSSYNEQFF. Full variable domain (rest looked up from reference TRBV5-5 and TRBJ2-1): DAGVTQSPTHLIKTRGQQVTLRCSPISGHKSVSWYQQVLGQGPQFIFQYYEKEERGRGNFPDRFSARQFPNYSSELNVNALLLGDSALYLCASSLGPSSYNEQFFGPGTRLTVL.

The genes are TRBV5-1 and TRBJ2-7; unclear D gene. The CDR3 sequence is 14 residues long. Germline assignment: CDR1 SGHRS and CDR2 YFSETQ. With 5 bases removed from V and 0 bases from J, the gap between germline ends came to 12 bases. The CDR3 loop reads CASRSTSSSYEQYF. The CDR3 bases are TGCGCCAGCAGGTCCACTTCGAGCTCCTACGAGCAGTACTTC.

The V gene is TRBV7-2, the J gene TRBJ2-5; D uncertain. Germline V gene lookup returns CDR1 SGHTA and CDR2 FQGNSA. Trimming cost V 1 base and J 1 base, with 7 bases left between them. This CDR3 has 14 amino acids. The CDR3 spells CASSLGGPQETQYF. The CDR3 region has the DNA TGTGCCAGCAGCTTAGGAGGCCCCCAAGAGACCCAGTACTTC.

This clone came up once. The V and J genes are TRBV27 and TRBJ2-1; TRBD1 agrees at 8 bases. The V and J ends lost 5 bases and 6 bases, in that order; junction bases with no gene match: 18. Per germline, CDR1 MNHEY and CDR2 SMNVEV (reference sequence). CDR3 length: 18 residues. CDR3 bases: TGTGCCAGCAGTCCCGAGGCCCCAGGGGGCAGCACCCCCAATGAGCAGTTCTTC. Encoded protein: CASSPEAPGGSTPNEQFF.

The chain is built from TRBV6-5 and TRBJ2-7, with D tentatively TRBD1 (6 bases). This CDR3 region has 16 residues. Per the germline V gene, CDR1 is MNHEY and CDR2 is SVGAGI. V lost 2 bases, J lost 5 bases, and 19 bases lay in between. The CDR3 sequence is CASSYLRTVRSHEQYF. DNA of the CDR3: TGTGCCAGCAGTTACCTTAGGACAGTGCGGTCCCACGAGCAGTACTTC.

The CDR3 here is CASSSSSGRAAYEQYF. The CDR3 DNA sequence: TGTGCCAGCAGTTCCTCTAGCGGGAGGGCCGCCTACGAGCAGTACTTC. The chain joins TRBV27 to TRBJ2-7, with TRBD2 matching over 12 bases. V lost 4 bases to trimming and J lost 2 bases; unmatched junction nucleotides: 6. CDR3 size: 16 residues. Germline V gene sequence: CDR1 MNHEY, CDR2 SMNVEV (reference sequence).

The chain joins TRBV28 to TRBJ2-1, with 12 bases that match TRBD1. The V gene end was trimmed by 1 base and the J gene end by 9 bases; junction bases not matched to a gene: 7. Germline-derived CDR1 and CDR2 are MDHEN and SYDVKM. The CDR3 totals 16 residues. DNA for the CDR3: TGTGCCAGCAGTTTATTTGGGGGACAGGGGGCGCGTGAGCAGTTCTTC. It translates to CASSLFGGQGAREQFF.